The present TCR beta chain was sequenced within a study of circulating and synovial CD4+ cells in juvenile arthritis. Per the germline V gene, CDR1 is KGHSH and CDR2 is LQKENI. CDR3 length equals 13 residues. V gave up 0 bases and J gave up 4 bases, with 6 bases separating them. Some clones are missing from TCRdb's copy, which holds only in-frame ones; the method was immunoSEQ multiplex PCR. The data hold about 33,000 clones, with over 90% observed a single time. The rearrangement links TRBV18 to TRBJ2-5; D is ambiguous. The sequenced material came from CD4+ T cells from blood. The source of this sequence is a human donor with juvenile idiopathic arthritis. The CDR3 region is CASSPPSRETQYF. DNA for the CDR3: TGTGCCAGCTCACCACCGTCCCGAGAGACCCAGTACTTC.